This T cell receptor beta chain was captured by sequencing in a study of radiotherapy plus CTLA-4 blockade in lung cancer. Study details: Patients showed objective responses in 18% of cases and disease control in under 35%.

Clones were sequenced by immunoSEQ multiplex PCR, and TCRdb holds only the in-frame ones, with some missing. The sample comprises about 88,000 clones, 55% to 75% of which are singletons, and over 11% rests with the top ten. Germline loops: CDR1 SQVTM, CDR2 ANQGSEA. The ends were cut back, 4 bases at V and 5 bases at J, with 14 bases in the middle. The CDR3 covers 13 residues. The rearrangement uses TRBV29-1 and TRBJ2-5; TRBD1 might be the D (6 bases). This TCR came from a human donor with non-small cell lung cancer that progressed on radiotherapy plus ipilimumab. Sequenced material: peripheral blood, taken from a patient treated with radiotherapy plus ipilimumab. The CDR3, as DNA: TGCAGCGTTGTGTTCCAGGGGTCTGAGACCCAGTACTTC. This sequence encodes CSVVFQGSETQYF. Looking up the rest from reference TRBV29-1 and TRBJ2-5 gives the full variable domain: SAVISQKPSRDICQRGTSLTIQCQVDSQVTMMFWYRQQPGQSLTLIATANQGSEATYESGFVIDKFPISRPNLTFSTLTVSNMSPEDSSIYLCSVVFQGSETQYFGPGTRLLVL.